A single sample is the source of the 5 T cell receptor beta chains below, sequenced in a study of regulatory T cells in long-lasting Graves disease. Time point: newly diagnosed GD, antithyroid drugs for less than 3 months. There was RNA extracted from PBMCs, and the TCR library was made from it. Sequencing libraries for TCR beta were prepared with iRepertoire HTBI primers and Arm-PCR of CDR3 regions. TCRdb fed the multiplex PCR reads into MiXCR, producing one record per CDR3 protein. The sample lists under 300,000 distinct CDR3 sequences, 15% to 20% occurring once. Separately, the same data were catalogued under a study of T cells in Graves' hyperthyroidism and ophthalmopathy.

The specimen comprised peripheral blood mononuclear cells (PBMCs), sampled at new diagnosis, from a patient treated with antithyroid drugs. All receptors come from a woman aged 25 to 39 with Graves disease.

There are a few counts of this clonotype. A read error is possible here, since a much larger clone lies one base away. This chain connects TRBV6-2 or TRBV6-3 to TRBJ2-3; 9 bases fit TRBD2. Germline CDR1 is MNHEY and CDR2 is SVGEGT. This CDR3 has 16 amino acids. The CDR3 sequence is CASGYSGLAGTDTQYF. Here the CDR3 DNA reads TGTGCCAGCGGTTACTCGGGACTAGCAGGCACAGATACGCAGTATTTT.

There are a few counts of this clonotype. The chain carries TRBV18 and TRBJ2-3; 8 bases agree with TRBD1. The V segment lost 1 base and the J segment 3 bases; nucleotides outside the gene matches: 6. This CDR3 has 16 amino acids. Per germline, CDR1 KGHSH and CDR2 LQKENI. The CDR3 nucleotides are TGTGCCAGCTCACCACTGGACAGGGTGAGGACAGATACGCAGTATTTT. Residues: CASSPLDRVRTDTQYF.

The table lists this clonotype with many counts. CDR3 loop: CSASPYWDTGVDSNQPQHF. As DNA, the CDR3 is TGCAGTGCTAGTCCGTATTGGGATACAGGGGTAGATAGCAATCAGCCCCAGCATTTT. The chain uses TRBV20-1 and TRBJ1-5, with 7 bases aligning to TRBD1. This CDR3 has 19 amino acids. Trimming cost V 3 bases and J 0 bases; bases outside gene matches: 17. Germline assignment: CDR1 DFQATT and CDR2 SNEGSKA (reference sequence).

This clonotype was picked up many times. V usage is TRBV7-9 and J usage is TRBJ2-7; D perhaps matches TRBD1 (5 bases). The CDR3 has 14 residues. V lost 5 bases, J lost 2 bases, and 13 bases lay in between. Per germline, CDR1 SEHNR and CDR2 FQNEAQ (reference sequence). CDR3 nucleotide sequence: TGTGCCAGCAGCCCCTATTGGGGCCCCTACGAGCAGTACTTC. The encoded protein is CASSPYWGPYEQYF.

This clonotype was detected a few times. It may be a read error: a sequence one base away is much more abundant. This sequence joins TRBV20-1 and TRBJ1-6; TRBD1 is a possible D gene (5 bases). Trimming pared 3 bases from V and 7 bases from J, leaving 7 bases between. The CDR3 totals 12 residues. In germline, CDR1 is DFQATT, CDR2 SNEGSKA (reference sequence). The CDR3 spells CSASQGNSPLHF. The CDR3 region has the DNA TGCAGTGCTAGTCAGGGAAATTCACCCCTCCACTTT.